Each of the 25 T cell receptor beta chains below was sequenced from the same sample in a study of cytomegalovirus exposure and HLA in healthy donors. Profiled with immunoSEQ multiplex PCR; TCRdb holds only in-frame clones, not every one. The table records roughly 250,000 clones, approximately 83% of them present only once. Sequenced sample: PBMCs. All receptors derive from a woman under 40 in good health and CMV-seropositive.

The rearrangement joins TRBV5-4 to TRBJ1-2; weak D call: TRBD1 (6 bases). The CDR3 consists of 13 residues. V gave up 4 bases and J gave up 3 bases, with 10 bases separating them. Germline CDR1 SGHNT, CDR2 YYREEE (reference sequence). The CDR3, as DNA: TGTGCCAGCAGCCCCCAGGGGTACTATGGCTACACCTTC. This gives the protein CASSPQGYYGYTF.

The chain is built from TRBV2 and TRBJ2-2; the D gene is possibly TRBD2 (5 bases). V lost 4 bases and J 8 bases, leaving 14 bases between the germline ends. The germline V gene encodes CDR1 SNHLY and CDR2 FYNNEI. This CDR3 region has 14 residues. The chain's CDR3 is CASSVQRQGGELFF. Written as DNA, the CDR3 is TGTGCCAGCAGTGTACAGCGGCAAGGAGGGGAGCTGTTTTTT.

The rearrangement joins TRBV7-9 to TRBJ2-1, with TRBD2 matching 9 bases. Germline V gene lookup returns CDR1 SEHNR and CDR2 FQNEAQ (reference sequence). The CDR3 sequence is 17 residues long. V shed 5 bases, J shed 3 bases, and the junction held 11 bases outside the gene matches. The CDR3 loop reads CASSRIPSGVNYNEQFF. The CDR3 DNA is TGTGCCAGCAGCCGAATTCCTAGCGGGGTAAACTACAATGAGCAGTTCTTC.

The DNA of the CDR3 is TGTGCCAGCAGTCTAGCTTGGGAGGGCGTATACGAGCAGTACTTC. Protein sequence: CASSLAWEGVYEQYF. This chain uses TRBV27 with TRBJ2-7, with TRBD2 matching over 7 bases. Germline values: CDR1 MNHEY, CDR2 SMNVEV (reference sequence). CDR3 size: 15 residues. V dropped 5 bases and J dropped 4; count of bases not matched to a gene: 11.

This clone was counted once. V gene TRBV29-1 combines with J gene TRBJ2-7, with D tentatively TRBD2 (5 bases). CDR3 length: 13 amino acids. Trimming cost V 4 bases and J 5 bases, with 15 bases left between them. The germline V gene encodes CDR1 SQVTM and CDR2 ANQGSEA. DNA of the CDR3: TGCAGCGTTGGTCGAGGGCGCTGGAACGAGCAGTACTTC. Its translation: CSVGRGRWNEQYF.

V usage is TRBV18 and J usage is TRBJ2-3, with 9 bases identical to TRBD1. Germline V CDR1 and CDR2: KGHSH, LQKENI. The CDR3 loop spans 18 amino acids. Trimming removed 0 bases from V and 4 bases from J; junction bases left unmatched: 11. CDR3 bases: TGTGCCAGCTCACCACCAGAGTCCGGGACAGGGTCAGCAGATACGCAGTATTTT. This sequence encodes CASSPPESGTGSADTQYF.

Here the CDR3 reads CASSSRLAGGVDTQYF. The CDR3 DNA follows: TGTGCCAGCAGCTCCCGACTAGCGGGAGGGGTAGATACGCAGTATTTT. This rearrangement joins TRBV7-2 to TRBJ2-3; 14 bases agree with TRBD2. J lost 5 bases, V lost 4 bases, and 5 bases had no gene match. CDR1 is SGHTA and CDR2 is FQGNSA in the germline V gene. This CDR3 has 16 amino acids.

The CDR3 sequence: CASGQGLAAFF. DNA for the CDR3: TGTGCCAGCGGTCAGGGCCTCGCGGCTTTCTTT. The V call is TRBV7-9, the J call TRBJ1-1; perhaps TRBD1 as D (5 bases). In germline, CDR1 is SEHNR, CDR2 FQNEAQ (reference sequence). V was cut by 8 bases and J by 11 bases, with 15 bases left in between. This CDR3 comprises 11 residues.

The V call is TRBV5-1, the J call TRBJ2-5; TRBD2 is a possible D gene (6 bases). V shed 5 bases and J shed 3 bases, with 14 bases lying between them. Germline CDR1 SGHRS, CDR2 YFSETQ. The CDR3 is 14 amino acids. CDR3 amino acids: CASSGGTAEETQYF. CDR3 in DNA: TGCGCCAGCAGTGGGGGGACTGCTGAAGAGACCCAGTACTTC.

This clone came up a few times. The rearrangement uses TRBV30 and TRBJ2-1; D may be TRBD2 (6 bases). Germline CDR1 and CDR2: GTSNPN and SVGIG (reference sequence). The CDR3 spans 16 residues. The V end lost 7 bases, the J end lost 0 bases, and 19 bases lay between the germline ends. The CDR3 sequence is CAFITRSGPSYNEQFF. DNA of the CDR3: TGTGCCTTCATCACTCGTAGCGGCCCCTCCTACAATGAGCAGTTCTTC.

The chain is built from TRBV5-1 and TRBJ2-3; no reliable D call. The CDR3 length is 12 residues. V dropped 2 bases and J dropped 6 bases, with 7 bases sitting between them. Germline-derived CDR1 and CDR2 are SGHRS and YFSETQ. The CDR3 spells CASSLRADTQYF. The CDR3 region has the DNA TGCGCCAGCAGCTTACGAGCGGATACGCAGTATTTT.

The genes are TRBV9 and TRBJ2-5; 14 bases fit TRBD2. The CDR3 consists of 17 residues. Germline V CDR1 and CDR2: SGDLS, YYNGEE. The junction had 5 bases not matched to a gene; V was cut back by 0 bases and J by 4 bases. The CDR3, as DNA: TGTGCCAGCAGCGTAGGGGGACTAGCGGGAGAGTTAGAGACCCAGTACTTC. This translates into CASSVGGLAGELETQYF.

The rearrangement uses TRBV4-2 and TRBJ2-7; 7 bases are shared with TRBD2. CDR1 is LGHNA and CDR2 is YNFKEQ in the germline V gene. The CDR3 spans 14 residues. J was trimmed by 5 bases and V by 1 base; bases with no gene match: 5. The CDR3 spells CASSQGTSSDEQYF. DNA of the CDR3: TGTGCCAGCAGCCAAGGGACTAGTTCCGACGAGCAGTACTTC.

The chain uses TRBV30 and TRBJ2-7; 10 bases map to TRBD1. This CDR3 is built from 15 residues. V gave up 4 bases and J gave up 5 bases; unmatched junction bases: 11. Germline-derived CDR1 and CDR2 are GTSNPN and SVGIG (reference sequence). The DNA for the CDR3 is TGTGCCTGGACCCTCGGACAGGGGGGGCTGGACGAGCAGTACTTC. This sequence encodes CAWTLGQGGLDEQYF.

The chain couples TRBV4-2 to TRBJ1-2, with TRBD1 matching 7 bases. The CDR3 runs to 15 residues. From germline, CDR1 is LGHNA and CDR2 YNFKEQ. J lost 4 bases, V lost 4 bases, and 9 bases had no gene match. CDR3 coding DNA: TGTGCCAGCAGCCTCAGACCGGGACAGTCCTATGGCTACACCTTC. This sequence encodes CASSLRPGQSYGYTF.

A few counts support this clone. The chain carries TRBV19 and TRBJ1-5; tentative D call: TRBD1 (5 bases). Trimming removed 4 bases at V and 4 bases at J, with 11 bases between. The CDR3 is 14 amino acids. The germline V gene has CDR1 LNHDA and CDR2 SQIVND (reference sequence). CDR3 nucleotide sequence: TGTGCCAGTAGTACGGACGGGGGAAATCAGCCCCAGCATTTT. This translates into CASSTDGGNQPQHF.

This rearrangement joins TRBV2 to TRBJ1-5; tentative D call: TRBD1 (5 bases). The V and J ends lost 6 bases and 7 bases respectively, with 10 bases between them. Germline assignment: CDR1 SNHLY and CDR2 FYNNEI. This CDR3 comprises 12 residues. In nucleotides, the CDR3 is TGTGCCAGCAGAGGGGAGGAACAGCCCCAGCATTTT. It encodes CASRGEEQPQHF.

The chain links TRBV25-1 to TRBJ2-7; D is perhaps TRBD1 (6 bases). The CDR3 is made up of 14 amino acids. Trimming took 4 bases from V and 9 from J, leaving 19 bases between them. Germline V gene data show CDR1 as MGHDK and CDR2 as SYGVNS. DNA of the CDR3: TGTGCCAGCAGTGCTTTAATGACAGGTACGCGGCAGTACTTC. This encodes CASSALMTGTRQYF.

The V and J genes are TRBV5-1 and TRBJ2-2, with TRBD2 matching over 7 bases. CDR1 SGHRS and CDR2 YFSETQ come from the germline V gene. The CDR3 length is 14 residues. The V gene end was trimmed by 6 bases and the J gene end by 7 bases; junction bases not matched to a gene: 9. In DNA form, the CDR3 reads TGCGCCAGCATGAGGGCGGGAGATATCGGGGAGCTGTTTTTT. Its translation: CASMRAGDIGELFF.

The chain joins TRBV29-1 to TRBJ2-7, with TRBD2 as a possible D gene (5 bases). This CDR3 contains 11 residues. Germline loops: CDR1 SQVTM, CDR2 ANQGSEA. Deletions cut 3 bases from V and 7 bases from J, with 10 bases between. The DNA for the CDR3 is TGCAGCGTTGATCGGGGAGAAGAGCAGTACTTC. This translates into CSVDRGEEQYF.

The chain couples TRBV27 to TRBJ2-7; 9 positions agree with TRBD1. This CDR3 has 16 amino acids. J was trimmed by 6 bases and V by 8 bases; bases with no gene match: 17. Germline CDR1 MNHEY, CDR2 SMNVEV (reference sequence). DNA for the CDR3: TGTGCCAGCGGATTACAAAGCGGGACAGGGCTTAGCGAGCAGTACTTC. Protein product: CASGLQSGTGLSEQYF.

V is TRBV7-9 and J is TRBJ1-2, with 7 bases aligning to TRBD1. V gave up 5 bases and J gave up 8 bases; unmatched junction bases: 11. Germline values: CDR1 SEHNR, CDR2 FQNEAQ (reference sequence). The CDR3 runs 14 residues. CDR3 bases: TGTGCCAGCAGCGTAATTCTAACAGGGGTCGGCTACACCTTC. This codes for CASSVILTGVGYTF.

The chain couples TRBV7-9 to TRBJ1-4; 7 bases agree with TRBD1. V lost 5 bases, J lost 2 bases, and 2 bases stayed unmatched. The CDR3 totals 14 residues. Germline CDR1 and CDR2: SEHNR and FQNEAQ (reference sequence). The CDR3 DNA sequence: TGTGCCAGCAGCGACAGGGTGACTAATGAAAAACTGTTTTTT. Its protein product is CASSDRVTNEKLFF.

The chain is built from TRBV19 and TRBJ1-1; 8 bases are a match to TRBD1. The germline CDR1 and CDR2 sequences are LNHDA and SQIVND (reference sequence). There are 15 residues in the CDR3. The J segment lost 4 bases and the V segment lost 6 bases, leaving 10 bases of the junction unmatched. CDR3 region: CASSHRGGLGTEAFF. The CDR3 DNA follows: TGTGCCAGTAGCCACAGGGGGGGTTTGGGCACTGAAGCTTTCTTT.

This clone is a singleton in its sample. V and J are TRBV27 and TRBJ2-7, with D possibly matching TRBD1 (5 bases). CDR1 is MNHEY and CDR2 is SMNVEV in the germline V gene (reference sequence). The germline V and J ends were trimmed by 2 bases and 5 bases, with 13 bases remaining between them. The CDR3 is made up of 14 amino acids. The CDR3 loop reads CASSLGSGPHEQYF. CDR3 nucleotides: TGTGCCAGCAGTTTAGGATCAGGGCCCCACGAGCAGTACTTC.